A selection of T cell receptor beta chains follows, all from one sample in a study of human T cells and chemical hapten exposure. MiXCR was run by TCRdb on the RACE reads, yielding one entry per CDR3 protein. This sample has about 40,000 distinct CDR3 sequences; approximately 3.4% occur once, and the top ten carry about 6.2%. Sequences were derived from whole blood, sampled in connection with sensitization to the hapten diphenylcyclopropenone (DPC). The receptors derive from a middle-aged man with alopecia areata. Some clones in this sample may be carry-over from other donors' samples. Both conserved end residues are part of each CDR3. D genes are given only for firm matches. Some rows have no size entry. The others give once, few or many, or a class for an expanded clone.

CDR3nt	CDR3aa	v_gene	d_gene	j_gene	abundance
TGCAGCGTTGGTCGAAGAAACACTGAAGCTTTCTTT	CSVGRRNTEAFF	TRBV29-1	.	TRBJ1-1	.
TGTGCCAGCAGCAAAGCGGGACAGAGCTCCTACAATGAGCAGTTCTTC	CASSKAGQSSYNEQFF	TRBV2	.	TRBJ2-1	many
TGTGCCAGCAGTGAAAACAGGGGGTTCGGAGAGACCCAGTACTTC	CASSENRGFGETQYF	TRBV2	TRBD1	TRBJ2-5	many
TGTGCCAGCAGCTTGGGGTACAATGAGCAGCTCTTC	CASSLGYNEQLF	TRBV7-3	.	TRBJ2-1	many
TGTGCCAGCAGCTTGGATTGGACAGGGGGCATCGGGGAGCTGTTTTTT	CASSLDWTGGIGELFF	TRBV5-6	TRBD1	TRBJ2-2	many
TGTGCCAGCAGTCTTACTAGCGCCTACAATGAGCAGTTCTTC	CASSLTSAYNEQFF	TRBV28	TRBD2	TRBJ2-1	many
TGTGCCAGCAGTGAAGCCCTAAATGAAAAACTGTTTTTT	CASSEALNEKLFF	TRBV2	.	TRBJ1-4	few
TGTGCCAGCATCCCGGAGGGGACACCGGATGAGCAGTTCTTC	CASIPEGTPDEQFF	TRBV6-2/TRBV6-3	.	TRBJ2-1	.
TGCAGTGCTCGTATACCACAGGGTATCGGGGAGACCCAGTACTTC	CSARIPQGIGETQYF	TRBV20-1	.	TRBJ2-5	.
TGTGCCAGCAGCTTAGTTGGGACTAGCGGGAGACGGGGCACAGATACGCAGTATTTT	CASSLVGTSGRRGTDTQYF	TRBV7-6	TRBD2	TRBJ2-3	.
TGTGCCAGCAGTTCAATCGGACTAGCGGGAGGCGGCACAGATACGCAGTATTTT	CASSSIGLAGGGTDTQYF	TRBV28	TRBD2	TRBJ2-3	many
TGTGCCAGCAGTCAGCCGGGACTAGCGGGAGCAACAAACACCGGGGAGCTGTTTTTT	CASSQPGLAGATNTGELFF	TRBV12-3/TRBV12-4	TRBD2	TRBJ2-2	many
TGCAGTGCTAGAGATCGGAGAACAGGGGGAAGCAATCAGCCCCAGCATTTT	CSARDRRTGGSNQPQHF	TRBV20-1	TRBD1	TRBJ1-5	few
TGTGCCAGCATAAGAATGGAGGGAGCTGAAGCTTTCTTT	CASIRMEGAEAFF	TRBV12-3/TRBV12-4	.	TRBJ1-1	many
TGTGCCAGCAGGAGGGCCGGGGTAGGTGAGCAGTTCTTC	CASRRAGVGEQFF	TRBV27	.	TRBJ2-1	few
TGCAGTGCTAGAGAACCCCTCGGGACTAGCGGGAGACGGTACGAGCAGTACTTC	CSAREPLGTSGRRYEQYF	TRBV20-1	TRBD2	TRBJ2-7	.
TGCAGTGCTAGAGGTCCAAAAGAGACCCAGTACTTC	CSARGPKETQYF	TRBV20-1	.	TRBJ2-5	many
TGTGCCAGCAGCCGGGACGGGCGAGGGGCCGGTGAGACCCAGTACTTC	CASSRDGRGAGETQYF	TRBV11-2	.	TRBJ2-5	many
TGTGCCAGCAGTGGTCCCCGGGACAGGCGGAACAATGAGCAGTTCTTC	CASSGPRDRRNNEQFF	TRBV6-1	TRBD1	TRBJ2-1	many
TGCAGTGCAAGGGACAGGGGTAACACCGGGGAGCTGTTTTTT	CSARDRGNTGELFF	TRBV20-1	TRBD1	TRBJ2-2	many
TGTGCCAGCAGCCCCATCGCGGCGGGTCAGCCCCAGCATTTT	CASSPIAAGQPQHF	TRBV2	.	TRBJ1-5	many
TGTGCCAGCAGTTACGCCCGACAGGGAGGGATTCAGCCCCAGCATTTT	CASSYARQGGIQPQHF	TRBV6-5	TRBD1	TRBJ1-5	many